One and the same sample provided the 8 T cell receptor beta chains below, sequenced in a study of blood T cell repertoires in COVID-19. Assay used: immunoSEQ multiplex PCR; TCRdb lists only in-frame clones, some missing. Seen here are approximately 150,000 clones, approximately 80% observed once, and the top ten hold approximately 8.2%. Input material: peripheral blood. The receptor set was obtained from a woman of 80 years or more with COVID-19, enrolled during active disease.

The V call is TRBV2, the J call TRBJ2-7; 10 bases fit TRBD1. Germline loops: CDR1 SNHLY, CDR2 FYNNEI. Unmatched junction bases numbered 4, after V lost 7 bases and J lost 4 bases. CDR3 length: 13 residues. Here the CDR3 DNA reads TGTGCCAGCAAGGACAGGGGGTCTTACGAGCAGTACTTC. Residues: CASKDRGSYEQYF. The whole variable domain, filled in from reference TRBV2 and TRBJ2-7, reads EPEVTQTPSHQVTQMGQEVILRCVPISNHLYFYWYRQILGQKVEFLVSFYNNEISEKSEIFDDQFSVERPDGSNFTLKIRSTKLEDSAMYFCASKDRGSYEQYFGPGTRLTVT.

This chain uses TRBV5-4 with TRBJ2-7, with 10 bases fitting TRBD1. The CDR3 has 15 amino acids. The ends lost 4 bases at V and 2 bases at J; junction bases unmatched: 6. Germline lookup yields CDR1 SGHNT and CDR2 YYREEE (reference sequence). CDR3 loop: CASSPGTGVTYEQYF. The DNA of the CDR3 is TGTGCCAGCAGCCCGGGGACAGGGGTGACCTACGAGCAGTACTTC.

The V call is TRBV29-1, the J call TRBJ1-4, with D possibly matching TRBD1 (5 bases). The length of the CDR3 is 13 residues. Germline CDR1 SQVTM, CDR2 ANQGSEA. Between the trimmed V and J ends, which lost 4 bases and 8 bases, there was a span of 14 bases. Here the CDR3 reads CSVVRQSGEKLFF. CDR3 bases: TGCAGCGTTGTAAGACAGTCAGGCGAAAAACTGTTTTTT.

The chain has TRBV2 and TRBJ1-2, with 7 nucleotides matching TRBD1. This CDR3 spans 12 amino acids. Germline CDR1 and CDR2: SNHLY and FYNNEI. Trimming at V came to 10 bases and at J to 2 bases, leaving 4 bases not matched to a gene. The CDR3 region is CAIQGLNYGYTF. In DNA form, the CDR3 reads TGTGCCATACAGGGGTTGAACTATGGCTACACCTTC.

CDR3 loop: CASSLAGTDMEAFF. In DNA form, the CDR3 reads TGTGCCAGCAGCTTAGCAGGGACAGACATGGAAGCTTTCTTT. The chain uses TRBV7-2 and TRBJ1-1; TRBD1 matches 7 bases. The CDR3 totals 14 residues. The V segment lost 0 bases and the J segment 8 bases; nucleotides outside the gene matches: 6. In germline, CDR1 is SGHTA, CDR2 FQGNSA.

The rearrangement uses TRBV5-4 and TRBJ2-1; 11 positions agree with TRBD2. This CDR3 is built from 16 residues. CDR1 and CDR2 from the germline V gene are SGHNT and YYREEE (reference sequence). Germline trimming cut 1 base from V and 7 bases from J; bases unmatched to any gene: 7. The CDR3 sequence: CASSLPASGGSNEQFF. CDR3 bases: TGTGCCAGCAGCTTGCCCGCTAGCGGGGGGTCAAATGAGCAGTTCTTC.

The V and J genes are TRBV18 and TRBJ2-3; 8 bases fit TRBD2. The V gene's germline CDR1 is KGHSH and CDR2 LQKENI. The junction had 8 bases not matched to a gene; V was cut back by 3 bases and J by 0 bases. This CDR3 region has 17 residues. CDR3: CASSPFNRGGSTDTQYF. CDR3 in DNA: TGTGCCAGCTCACCTTTCAACCGGGGGGGAAGCACAGATACGCAGTATTTT.

A single count supports this clone. The genes are TRBV5-5 and TRBJ1-1; D is unclear. The V end lost 2 bases, the J end lost 0 bases, and 11 bases lay between the germline ends. Germline CDR1 is SGHKS and CDR2 is YYEKEE (reference sequence). The CDR3 contains 15 residues. CDR3 DNA: TGTGCCAGCAGCTTCAGTTCGGGGTTGAACACTGAAGCTTTCTTT. Amino acid sequence: CASSFSSGLNTEAFF.